Below, 20 T cell receptor beta chains from the same sample are listed, as sequenced in a study of T-cell memory formation after mild COVID-19. One entry per CDR3 protein results from TCRdb running MiXCR on the 5' RACE reads. The sample records approximately 350,000 distinct CDR3 sequences, around 28% being singletons. Sequenced: PBMCs or a T cell subset sorted from them (not recorded which). These receptors all stem from an adult woman who had mild COVID-19 (a few samples of this study predate the infection). Cell type and time point are not known.

The chain couples TRBV9 to TRBJ1-5; D is ambiguous. In germline, CDR1 is SGDLS, CDR2 YYNGEE. Trimming left V 0 bases short and J 4 bases short, with 8 bases between. This CDR3 region has 14 residues. CDR3 loop: CASSVDSGNQPQHF. CDR3 nucleotide sequence: TGTGCCAGCAGCGTAGATTCAGGAAATCAGCCCCAGCATTTT. Combining the CDR3 with reference TRBV9 and TRBJ1-5 gives the whole variable domain DSGVTQTPKHLITATGQRVTLRCSPRSGDLSVYWYQQSLDQGLQFLIQYYNGEERAKGNILERFSAQQFPDLHSELNLSSLELGDSALYFCASSVDSGNQPQHFGDGTRLSIL.

The chain recombines TRBV7-9 with TRBJ1-2, with no clear D. V lost 0 bases, J lost 6 bases, and 8 bases lay in between. The CDR3 covers 13 residues. Germline CDR1 SEHNR, CDR2 FQNEAQ (reference sequence). CDR3 region: CASSLAGSNGYTF. The CDR3, as DNA: TGTGCCAGCAGCTTAGCGGGTAGCAATGGCTACACCTTC.

This clonotype was observed a handful of times. One junction end does not reproduce the germline sequence, and a read error may be involved. V usage is TRBV5-1 and J usage is TRBJ1-6; 9 positions match TRBD1. Germline assignment: CDR1 SGHRS and CDR2 YFSETQ. This CDR3 has 14 residues. For the CDR3, the DNA is TGCGCCAGCAGGACCGGGACAGGGCATTCACCCCTACACTTT. Protein sequence: CASRTGTGHSPLHF.

The chain has TRBV12-3 or TRBV12-4 and TRBJ1-2, with D tentatively TRBD1 (6 bases). V was shortened by 6 bases and J by 7 bases, with 9 bases between the two germline ends. This CDR3 is 11 amino acids long. CDR3 DNA sequence: TGTGCCAGCAGCTTGGACAGTGGCTACACCTTC. Translating it yields CASSLDSGYTF.

The chain has TRBV24-1 and TRBJ2-7, with 9 nucleotides matching TRBD2. Germline-derived CDR1 and CDR2 are KGHDR and SFDVKD. The length of the CDR3 is 14 residues. V shed 3 bases and J 7 bases; nucleotides not matched to a gene: 6. The CDR3 spells CATSDTSGPEEQYF. DNA for the CDR3: TGTGCCACCAGTGATACTAGCGGGCCGGAGGAGCAGTACTTC.

This clonotype has just a few counts. The genes are TRBV6-6 and TRBJ2-7; no clear D gene. Trimming took off 4 bases at V and 0 bases at J, with 13 bases between the two ends. The CDR3 is made up of 15 amino acids. Germline CDR1 reads MNHNY; CDR2 reads SVGAGI (reference sequence). The CDR3 here is CASSFPAHSSYEQYF. The CDR3 DNA reads TGTGCCAGCAGTTTCCCCGCGCATAGCTCCTACGAGCAGTACTTC.

This clonotype was observed a handful of times. The chain carries TRBV27 and TRBJ2-2, with D possibly matching TRBD1 (5 bases). The V gene's germline CDR1 is MNHEY and CDR2 SMNVEV (reference sequence). CDR3 length: 14 amino acids. With 3 bases removed from V and 6 bases from J, the gap between germline ends came to 11 bases. CDR3 bases: TGTGCCAGCAGTTTGGAAGGGGTTGCCGGGGAGCTGTTTTTT. Residues: CASSLEGVAGELFF.

The chain joins TRBV7-2 to TRBJ2-1; D possibly corresponds to TRBD2 (5 bases). The V and J ends lost 3 bases and 10 bases respectively, with 10 bases between them. Germline V CDR1 and CDR2: SGHTA, FQGNSA. CDR3 length: 12 amino acids. CDR3 protein: CASSFRGSEQFF. For the CDR3, the DNA is TGTGCCAGCAGCTTTCGGGGTTCGGAGCAGTTCTTC. Looking up the rest from reference TRBV7-2 and TRBJ2-1 gives the full variable domain: GAGVSQSPSNKVTEKGKDVELRCDPISGHTALYWYRQSLGQGLEFLIYFQGNSAPDKSGLPSDRFSAERTGGSVSTLTIQRTQQEDSAVYLCASSFRGSEQFFGPGTRLTVL.

V usage is TRBV15 and J usage is TRBJ1-1, with TRBD1 matching over 7 bases. The CDR3 sequence is 15 residues long. Losses at the gene ends were 0 bases for V and 6 bases for J; bases not matched to a gene: 7. Per germline, CDR1 LNHNV and CDR2 YYDKDF (reference sequence). The chain's CDR3 is CATSRDKIRGAEAFF. Here the CDR3 DNA reads TGTGCCACCAGCAGAGATAAGATCAGGGGGGCTGAAGCTTTCTTT.

The rearrangement joins TRBV5-1 to TRBJ1-1; no firm D call. V was clipped by 2 bases and J by 2 bases, with 7 bases between them. The CDR3 totals 13 residues. CDR1 is SGHRS and CDR2 is YFSETQ in the germline V gene. CDR3 loop: CASSLGINTEAFF. The CDR3, as DNA: TGCGCCAGCAGCTTAGGGATAAACACTGAAGCTTTCTTT.

This clonotype was detected a few times. The J gene is TRBJ2-6, the V gene TRBV7-8, with D unclear. This CDR3 has 15 residues. V was shortened by 3 bases and J by 4 bases, with 10 bases between the two germline ends. Germline V gene data show CDR1 as SGHVS and CDR2 as FQNEAQ. The CDR3: CASSLVEGGANVLTF. CDR3 nucleotide sequence: TGTGCCAGCAGCTTGGTAGAAGGCGGGGCCAACGTCCTGACTTTC.

The chain employs TRBV6-5 and TRBJ2-7, with D tentatively TRBD2 (7 bases). Germline-derived CDR1 and CDR2 are MNHEY and SVGAGI. V was cut by 3 bases and J by 1 base, with 16 bases left in between. The CDR3 runs to 16 residues. CDR3 loop: CASSYPRGPQSYEQYF. The DNA of the CDR3 is TGTGCCAGCAGTTATCCGCGGGGGCCGCAGTCCTACGAGCAGTACTTC.

The genes are TRBV7-2 and TRBJ2-3, with TRBD2 as a possible D gene (7 bases). This CDR3 region has 13 residues. From germline, CDR1 is SGHTA and CDR2 FQGNSA. V lost 11 bases and J lost 4, with 16 bases in between. CDR3 bases: TGTGCCTCCGGGGAGGGGGGTCCAGATACGCAGTATTTT. Protein: CASGEGGPDTQYF.

This clonotype was recorded a few times. This rearrangement joins TRBV7-3 to TRBJ2-1; 10 positions match TRBD1. The CDR3 is 15 residues long. Germline V gives CDR1 SGHTA, CDR2 FQGTGA. After removal of 8 bases from V and 7 bases from J, the junction contained 11 bases not matched to a gene. Here the CDR3 reads CASEDGQGVGNEQFF. CDR3 sequence (DNA): TGTGCCAGCGAGGACGGACAGGGGGTAGGGAATGAGCAGTTCTTC.

This clonotype has more than one count but fewer than ten. The V gene is TRBV29-1, the J gene TRBJ2-7; the match to TRBD1 covers 8 bases. The J segment lost 0 bases and the V segment lost 6 bases, leaving 7 bases of the junction unmatched. Germline assignment: CDR1 SQVTM and CDR2 ANQGSEA. CDR3 length: 14 amino acids. The CDR3 nucleotides are TGCAGCGTCTTGGGACAGGCCGACTCCTACGAGCAGTACTTC. This gives the protein CSVLGQADSYEQYF.

Only a few counts were recorded for this clonotype. The rearrangement uses TRBV6-2 or TRBV6-3 and TRBJ1-3; D ambiguous. The length of the CDR3 is 13 residues. From germline, CDR1 is MNHEY and CDR2 SVGEGT. The V and J ends lost 6 bases and 7 bases respectively, with 13 bases between them. CDR3 coding DNA: TGTGCCAGCAGCTATGGACGGCCTAACACCATATATTTT. This translates into CASSYGRPNTIYF.

The CDR3 sequence: CASSGKTGQNTEAFF. The CDR3 nucleotides are TGTGCCAGCAGCGGAAAAACCGGGCAGAACACTGAAGCTTTCTTT. This chain joins TRBV4-2 and TRBJ1-1; unclear D gene. CDR3 size: 15 residues. Germline V gene data show CDR1 as LGHNA and CDR2 as YNFKEQ. Deletions cut 5 bases from V and 1 base from J, with 14 bases between.

The rearrangement uses TRBV7-2 and TRBJ2-5; 8 bases match TRBD1. Germline trimming cut 5 bases from V and 5 bases from J; bases unmatched to any gene: 7. The CDR3 is made up of 14 amino acids. Germline values: CDR1 SGHTA, CDR2 FQGNSA. CDR3 bases: TGTGCCAGCAGCCCGGACAGGGTCCACGAGACCCAGTACTTC. Amino acid sequence: CASSPDRVHETQYF.

This clonotype appeared a few times. This chain connects TRBV7-9 to TRBJ2-3; either TRBD1 or TRBD2 may supply D (5 bases each). V dropped 5 bases and J dropped 4 bases, with 16 bases sitting between them. Germline loops: CDR1 SEHNR, CDR2 FQNEAQ (reference sequence). The CDR3 covers 15 residues. This CDR3 is CASSPGTGSSDTQYF. The CDR3, as DNA: TGTGCCAGCAGCCCCGGGACGGGAAGTTCAGATACGCAGTATTTT.

The rearrangement joins TRBV12-3 or TRBV12-4 to TRBJ1-1; D is possibly TRBD1 (6 bases). The V end lost 3 bases, the J end lost 8 bases, and 13 bases lay between the germline ends. The CDR3 consists of 13 residues. The CDR3 loop is CASSLGAMTEAFF. The CDR3 bases are TGTGCCAGCAGTTTGGGGGCTATGACCGAAGCTTTCTTT.